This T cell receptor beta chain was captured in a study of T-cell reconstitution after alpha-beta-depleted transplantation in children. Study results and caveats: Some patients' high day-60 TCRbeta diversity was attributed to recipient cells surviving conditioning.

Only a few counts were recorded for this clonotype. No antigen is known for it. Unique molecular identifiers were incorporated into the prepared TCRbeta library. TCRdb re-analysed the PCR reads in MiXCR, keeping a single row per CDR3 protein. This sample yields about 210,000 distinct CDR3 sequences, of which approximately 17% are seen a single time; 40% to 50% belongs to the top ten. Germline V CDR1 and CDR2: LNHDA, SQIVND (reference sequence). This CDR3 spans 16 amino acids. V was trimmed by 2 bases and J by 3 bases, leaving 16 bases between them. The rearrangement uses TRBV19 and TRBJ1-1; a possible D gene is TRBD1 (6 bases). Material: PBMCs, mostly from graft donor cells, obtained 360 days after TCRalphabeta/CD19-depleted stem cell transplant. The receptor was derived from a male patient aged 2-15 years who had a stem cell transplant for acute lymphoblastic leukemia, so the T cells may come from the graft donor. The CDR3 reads CASSITPQGLDTEAFF. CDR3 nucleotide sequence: TGTGCCAGTAGTATAACCCCACAGGGCTTGGACACTGAAGCTTTCTTT.